The clone carrying this T cell receptor (beta chain) was seen only a few times. Its antigen is undetermined. There are 13 residues in the CDR3. Trimming cost V 3 bases and J 7 bases, with 13 bases left between them. Germline CDR1 and CDR2: DFQATT and SNEGSKA (reference sequence). Researchers used the Oncomine TCR Beta short-read assay to sequence DNA from cultured CD4+ T cells. TCRdb itself ran the PCR reads through MiXCR, one entry per CDR3 protein. The sample includes just over 15,000 distinct CDR3 sequences, approximately 71% of them seen just once. These data originate in a study of vaccination and CD4 T cells after COVID-19. On the study more broadly: The stimulating agents, overlapping spike peptides, came from SARS-CoV-2, HCoV-NL63, HCoV-OC43 and HCoV-229E. The study's findings and limits: It was observed that, in convalescent patients, a median approximately 86% of reactive clones arose only post-vaccination.

Stated treatment: roughly 11-day PBMC culture with coronavirus spike peptide pools or control peptides (ViraFEST assay). Sequenced sample: CD4+ T cells from blood, cultured in vitro. This TCR derives from a human donor who had recovered from COVID-19. This rearrangement joins TRBV20-1 to TRBJ1-5, with TRBD1 as a possible D gene (6 bases). The CDR3 DNA follows: TGCAGTGCTAGGGACAGTGGAGACCAGCCCCAGCATTTT. It translates to CSARDSGDQPQHF.